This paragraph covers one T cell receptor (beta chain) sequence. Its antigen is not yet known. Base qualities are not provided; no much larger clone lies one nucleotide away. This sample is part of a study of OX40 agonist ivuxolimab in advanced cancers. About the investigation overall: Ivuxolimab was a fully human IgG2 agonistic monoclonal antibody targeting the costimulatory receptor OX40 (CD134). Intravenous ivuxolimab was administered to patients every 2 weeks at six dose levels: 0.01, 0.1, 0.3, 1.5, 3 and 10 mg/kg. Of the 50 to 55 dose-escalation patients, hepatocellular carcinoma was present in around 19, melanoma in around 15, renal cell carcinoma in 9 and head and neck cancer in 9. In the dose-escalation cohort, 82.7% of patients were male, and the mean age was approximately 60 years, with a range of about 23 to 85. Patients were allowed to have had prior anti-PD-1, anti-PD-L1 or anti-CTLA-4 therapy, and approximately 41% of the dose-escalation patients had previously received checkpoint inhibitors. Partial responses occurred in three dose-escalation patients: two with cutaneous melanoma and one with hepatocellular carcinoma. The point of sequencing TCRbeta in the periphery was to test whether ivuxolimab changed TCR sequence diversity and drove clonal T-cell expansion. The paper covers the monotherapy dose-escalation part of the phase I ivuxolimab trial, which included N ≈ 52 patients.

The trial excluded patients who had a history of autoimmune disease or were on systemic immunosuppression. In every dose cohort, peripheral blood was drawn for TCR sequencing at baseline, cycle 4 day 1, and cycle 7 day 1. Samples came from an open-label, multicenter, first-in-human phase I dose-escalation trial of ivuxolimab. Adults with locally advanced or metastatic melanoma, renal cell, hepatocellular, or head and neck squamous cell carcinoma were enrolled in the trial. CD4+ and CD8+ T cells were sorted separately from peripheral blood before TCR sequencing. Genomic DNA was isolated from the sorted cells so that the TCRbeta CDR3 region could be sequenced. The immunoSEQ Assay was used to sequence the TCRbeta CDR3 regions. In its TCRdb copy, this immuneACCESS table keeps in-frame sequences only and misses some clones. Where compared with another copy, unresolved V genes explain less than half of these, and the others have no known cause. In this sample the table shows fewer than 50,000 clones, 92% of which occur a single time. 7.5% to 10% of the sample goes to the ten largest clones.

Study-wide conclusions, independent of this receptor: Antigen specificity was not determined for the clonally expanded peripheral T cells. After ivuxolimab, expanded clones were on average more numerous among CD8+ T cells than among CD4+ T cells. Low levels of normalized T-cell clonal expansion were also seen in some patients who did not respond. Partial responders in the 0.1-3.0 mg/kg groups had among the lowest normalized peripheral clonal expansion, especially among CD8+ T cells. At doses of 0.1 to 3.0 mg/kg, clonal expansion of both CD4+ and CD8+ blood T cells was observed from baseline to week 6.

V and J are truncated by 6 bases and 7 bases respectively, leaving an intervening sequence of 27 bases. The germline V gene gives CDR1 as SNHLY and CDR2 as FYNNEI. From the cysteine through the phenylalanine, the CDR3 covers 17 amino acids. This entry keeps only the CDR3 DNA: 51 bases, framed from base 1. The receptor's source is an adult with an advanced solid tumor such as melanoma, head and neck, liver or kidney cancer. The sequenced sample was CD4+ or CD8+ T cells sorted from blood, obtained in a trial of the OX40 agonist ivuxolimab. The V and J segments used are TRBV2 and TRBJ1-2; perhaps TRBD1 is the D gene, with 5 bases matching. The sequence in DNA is TGTGCCAGCAGCGTGAACGGGGCAGGGAAACAGTATAGTGGCTACACCTTC. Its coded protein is CASSVNGAGKQYSGYTF.